A selection of T cell receptor beta chains follows, all from one sample in a study of blood T cell repertoires in COVID-19. The repertoire was sequenced with immunoSEQ multiplex PCR; TCRdb's copy has only in-frame clones and lacks some. The table records around 60,000 clones, more than 60% of them present only once. Specimen: peripheral blood. All receptors derive from a woman in her fifties or sixties with active or convalescent COVID-19. Each CDR3 is given with its conserved first and last residue. Each record gives: J gene, D gene, clone size, V gene, CDR3 DNA, CDR3 protein. A D gene is named only where the DNA matches it firmly. Some rows mark clone size as missing; the rest say once, few, many or name a class of expanded clone.

>TRBJ2-1|TRBD2|.|TRBV11-1
TGTGCCAGCAGCTGGCGGCTAGCGGGAAGCTACAATGAGCAGTTCTTC
CASSWRLAGSYNEQFF
>TRBJ2-7|TRBD2|.|TRBV27
TGTGCCAGCAGACTAGCGGGACCCACCTACGAGCAGTACTTC
CASRLAGPTYEQYF
>TRBJ2-5|.|few|TRBV9
TGTGCCAGCAGCGTAGCTTTCGGGCAGGGAGGGGGGACCCAGTACTTC
CASSVAFGQGGGTQYF
>TRBJ2-5|TRBD2|.|TRBV10-3
TGTGCCATCAAAAAAACTAGCGGACTCCAAGAGACCCAGTACTTC
CAIKKTSGLQETQYF
>TRBJ2-1|TRBD1|.|TRBV11-3
TGTGCCAGCAGCTTAGGGTGGACAGGACAACAGTTCTTC
CASSLGWTGQQFF
>TRBJ2-7|TRBD1|.|TRBV19
TGTGCCAGTAGTATCCAGACAGGGCAGTACGAGCAGTACTTC
CASSIQTGQYEQYF
>TRBJ1-5|.|.|TRBV11-2
TGTGCCAGCAGCTTAGATCGGGGTCAGCCCCAGCATTTT
CASSLDRGQPQHF
>TRBJ2-1|.|.|TRBV6-6
TGTGCCAGCAGTCTCGTCGAGAATGAGCAGTTCTTC
CASSLVENEQFF
>TRBJ1-4|.|.|TRBV18
TGTGCCAGCTCACCATTCACAGGGTCCACTAATGAAAAACTGTTTTTT
CASSPFTGSTNEKLFF
>TRBJ2-3|.|few|TRBV5-4
TGTGCCAGCAGCTTGGCTAGCGGCACAGATACGCAGTATTTT
CASSLASGTDTQYF
>TRBJ2-7|.|.|TRBV4-2
TGTGCCAGCAGCCAAGATTTAGGCGCGGGGCCCTCCTACGAGCAGTACTTC
CASSQDLGAGPSYEQYF
>TRBJ2-5|.|.|TRBV7-6
TGTGCCAGCAGCTTAGCGCTGTCGGGAGCCGGTGCCCAGTACTTC
CASSLALSGAGAQYF
>TRBJ2-3|TRBD1|.|TRBV11-1
TGTGCCAGCAGCTTACAGGGGGTCCGAGATACGCAGTATTTT
CASSLQGVRDTQYF
>TRBJ1-1|.|.|TRBV2
TGTGCCAGCAGTGAAATAGGCAGGGGCAACACTGAAGCTTTCTTT
CASSEIGRGNTEAFF
>TRBJ2-7|.|few|TRBV7-2
TGTGCCAGCAGCTTAGTGAGCGGCTCCTACGAGCAGTACTTC
CASSLVSGSYEQYF
>TRBJ2-1|TRBD2|few|TRBV11-2
TGTGCCAGCACCCGGACTAGCGGGATGGGGGCCAATGAGCAGTTCTTC
CASTRTSGMGANEQFF
>TRBJ2-7|.|.|TRBV3-1/TRBV3-2
TGTGCCAGCAGCCAAGGAGTTGGGGGCGGCTACGAGCAGTACTTC
CASSQGVGGGYEQYF
>TRBJ1-6|.|.|TRBV6-2/TRBV6-3
TGTGCCAGCAGTTCCAGCACTAGCAATTCACCCCTCCACTTT
CASSSSTSNSPLHF
>TRBJ2-2|TRBD2|.|TRBV10-1
TGCGCCAGCAGTCTTTTAGCGGGCACCGGGGAGCTGTTTTTT
CASSLLAGTGELFF
>TRBJ1-5|.|.|TRBV28
TGTGCCAGCAGTTTAACGACAGGCCATTATAGCAATCAGCCCCAGCATTTT
CASSLTTGHYSNQPQHF
>TRBJ2-7|.|.|TRBV7-9
TGTGCCAGCAGCCCCCCGAGGGGGTCCTACGAGCAGTACTTC
CASSPPRGSYEQYF
>TRBJ2-2|TRBD2|.|TRBV9
TGTGCCAGCAGCCCTCTAGCGGGAGGCAGCACCGGGGAGCTGTTTTTT
CASSPLAGGSTGELFF
>TRBJ2-2|.|few|TRBV29-1
TGCAGCGTTTTTCTTCTCGGTACCGGGGAGCTGTTTTTT
CSVFLLGTGELFF
>TRBJ2-1|.|.|TRBV20-1
TGCAGTGCTAGTGGTCTAGATTTAGTGCAGTTCTTC
CSASGLDLVQFF
>TRBJ2-2|TRBD2|.|TRBV19
TGTGCCAGTAGGAGACTAGCGGGAGGGATATATGAACCCGGGGAGCTGTTTTTT
CASRRLAGGIYEPGELFF
>TRBJ2-2|TRBD2|many|TRBV9
TGTGCCAGCAGCCCTGGGACTAGCGGGAACACCGGGGAGCTGTTTTTT
CASSPGTSGNTGELFF
>TRBJ2-3|.|.|TRBV7-9
TGTGCCAGCAGCTTAGGGGCAGGGTGGGATACGCAGTATTTT
CASSLGAGWDTQYF
>TRBJ2-3|TRBD2|.|TRBV5-1
TGCGCCAGCAGTTCCGGGACTAGGGGCTTCACAGATACGCAGTATTTT
CASSSGTRGFTDTQYF
>TRBJ1-2|TRBD1|.|TRBV28
TGTGCCAGCACCGCGGGACAGCGAACGAACTATGGCTACACCTTC
CASTAGQRTNYGYTF
>TRBJ1-5|.|.|TRBV30
TGTGCCTGGAGTGTGGGCAGTGATCAGCCCCAGCATTTT
CAWSVGSDQPQHF
>TRBJ2-7|.|.|TRBV12-5
TGTGCTAGTGGGAGCGGAGCCTCCTACGAGCAGTACTTC
CASGSGASYEQYF
>TRBJ1-5|.|few|TRBV7-8
TGTGCCAGCAGCTTGAGTACAGGGTTTCCCAATCAGCCCCAGCATTTT
CASSLSTGFPNQPQHF
>TRBJ2-3|.|.|TRBV6-2/TRBV6-3
TGTGCCAGCAGCCCCCACTCAGGATCTAGCACAGATACGCAGTATTTT
CASSPHSGSSTDTQYF
>TRBJ2-2|TRBD1|once|TRBV5-6
TGTGCCAGCAAAACCGGGACAGTGAACCACGGGGAGCTGTTTTTT
CASKTGTVNHGELFF
>TRBJ1-1|.|.|TRBV3-1/TRBV3-2
TGTGCCAGCAGCCACCGAACTGCCACTGAAGCTTTCTTT
CASSHRTATEAFF
>TRBJ2-1|TRBD2|.|TRBV10-3
TGTGCCATCAGTGGGGTCGGCGGGGGAACCTACAATGAGCAGTTCTTC
CAISGVGGGTYNEQFF
>TRBJ2-3|.|.|TRBV12-3/TRBV12-4
TGTGCCAGCAGTTTACTCAGCACAGATACGCAGTATTTT
CASSLLSTDTQYF
>TRBJ1-5|TRBD1|.|TRBV27
TGTGCCAGCAGTTTTCAGGGGGGCAATCAGCCCCAGCATTTT
CASSFQGGNQPQHF
>TRBJ1-6|TRBD1|.|TRBV28
TGTGCCAGCACCGTACAGGGGGCAGCTAATTCACCCCTCCACTTT
CASTVQGAANSPLHF
>TRBJ2-2|TRBD1|few|TRBV9
TGTGCCAGCAGCGGACCGGGACAGGGGCCCACCGGGGAGCTGTTTTTT
CASSGPGQGPTGELFF
>TRBJ1-5|.|.|TRBV27
TGTGCCAGCAGTTTTCGGGAGGGGGGCGATAGCAATCAGCCCCAGCATTTT
CASSFREGGDSNQPQHF
>TRBJ1-6|.|.|TRBV18
TGTGCCAGCTCACCACCGGGCCCCGTAGGATCACCCCTCCACTTT
CASSPPGPVGSPLHF
>TRBJ2-5|TRBD2|.|TRBV7-7
TGTGCCAGCAGCTCTGGGGGGGAAGAGACCCAGTACTTC
CASSSGGEETQYF
>TRBJ1-2|.|many|TRBV7-9
TGTGCCAGCAGCTCCCGGGCGGGGGCCGACTATGGCTACACCTTC
CASSSRAGADYGYTF
>TRBJ2-5|TRBD2|.|TRBV19
TGTGCCAGTAGTGTTCCCGATAGCGGGAGGGCCTACCCACAAGAGACCCAGTACTTC
CASSVPDSGRAYPQETQYF
>TRBJ2-5|TRBD2|.|TRBV27
TGTGCCAGCAGTTCCCTAGCGGCAGAAGAGACCCAGTACTTC
CASSSLAAEETQYF
>TRBJ2-1|TRBD2|few|TRBV4-1
TGCGCCAGCAGCCGGGCAGGACTAGCGGGCCCAGGTAATGAGCAGTTCTTC
CASSRAGLAGPGNEQFF
>TRBJ2-1|TRBD2|.|TRBV24-1
TGTGCCACCAGTGATTCGGGAGGTGAGATCGGGCAGTTCTTC
CATSDSGGEIGQFF
>TRBJ2-2|.|.|TRBV23-1
TGCGCCAGCAGTCACCCGCCCCGGGGGACCCTGAACACCGGGGAGCTGTTTTTT
CASSHPPRGTLNTGELFF
>TRBJ1-6|.|many|TRBV4-1
TGCGCCAGCAGCCAAGATCCCGGGGGTGCGGGTTCACCCCTCCACTTT
CASSQDPGGAGSPLHF
>TRBJ1-2|.|.|TRBV9
TGTGCCAGCAGCATTGGACATCTCGCTAACTATGGCTACACCTTC
CASSIGHLANYGYTF
>TRBJ2-2|.|.|TRBV7-2
TGTGCCAGCAGCTTTAGCTGGAACACCGGGGAGCTGTTTTTT
CASSFSWNTGELFF